Presented here are 26 T cell receptor beta chains from one specimen sequenced in a study of blood T cell repertoires in COVID-19. Clones were read by immunoSEQ multiplex PCR, and TCRdb kept only the in-frame ones, dropping some. Of about 330,000 clones in the sample, roughly nine tenths are singletons; the top ten hold approximately 5.3%. The sequenced sample consisted of PBMCs or T cells enriched from blood (not recorded which). The receptors here all came from a woman in her 30s who had recovered from COVID-19.

This clone was seen only once. The V and J genes are TRBV7-2 and TRBJ1-6; D not resolved. CDR3 length: 13 residues. CDR1 and CDR2 from the germline V gene are SGHTA and FQGNSA. V was trimmed by 3 bases and J by 5 bases, leaving 5 bases between them. The CDR3 is CASSFLDNSPLHF. CDR3 coding DNA: TGTGCCAGCAGCTTTCTCGATAATTCACCCCTCCACTTT. Variable domain in full (rest from reference TRBV7-2 and TRBJ1-6): GAGVSQSPSNKVTEKGKDVELRCDPISGHTALYWYRQSLGQGLEFLIYFQGNSAPDKSGLPSDRFSAERTGGSVSTLTIQRTQQEDSAVYLCASSFLDNSPLHFGNGTRLTVT.

CDR3 sequence: CASSDGPKNQPQHF. CDR3 nucleotides: TGTGCCAGCAGTGATGGCCCAAAGAATCAGCCCCAGCATTTT. This chain connects TRBV2 to TRBJ1-5; D uncertain. The CDR3 extends over 14 amino acids. Trimming removed 3 bases from V and 4 bases from J, with 10 bases in between. Germline-derived CDR1 and CDR2 are SNHLY and FYNNEI. Full variable domain (rest looked up from reference TRBV2 and TRBJ1-5): EPEVTQTPSHQVTQMGQEVILRCVPISNHLYFYWYRQILGQKVEFLVSFYNNEISEKSEIFDDQFSVERPDGSNFTLKIRSTKLEDSAMYFCASSDGPKNQPQHFGDGTRLSIL.

The gene calls are TRBV30 and TRBJ2-7, with 7 bases identical to TRBD1. The trim removed 4 bases at V and 4 bases at J, leaving 10 bases unmatched. Germline CDR1 GTSNPN, CDR2 SVGIG (reference sequence). This CDR3 has 14 amino acids. CDR3 protein: CAWTRGGRGYEQYF. The CDR3 DNA reads as TGTGCCTGGACCCGAGGAGGCAGGGGGTACGAGCAGTACTTC. Drawing the rest from reference TRBV30 and TRBJ2-7, the complete variable domain is SQTIHQWPATLVQPVGSPLSLECTVEGTSNPNLYWYRQAAGRGLQLLFYSVGIGQISSEVPQNLSASRPQDRQFILSSKKLLLSDSGFYLCAWTRGGRGYEQYFGPGTRLTVT.

J is TRBJ1-2 and V is TRBV7-9; D is perhaps TRBD1 (5 bases). CDR1 and CDR2 from the germline V gene are SEHNR and FQNEAQ (reference sequence). The CDR3 sequence is 13 residues long. V lost 5 bases, J lost 7 bases, and 14 bases lay in between. The CDR3 loop reads CASSHQGAVGYTF. For the CDR3, the DNA is TGTGCCAGCAGCCACCAAGGGGCAGTTGGCTACACCTTC.

The chain links TRBV5-4 to TRBJ2-7; 7 nucleotides align to TRBD1. CDR3 length equals 16 residues. V gave up 4 bases and J gave up 2 bases; unmatched junction bases: 12. Per the germline V gene, CDR1 is SGHNT and CDR2 is YYREEE (reference sequence). The CDR3 sequence: CASSRNTGTVTYEQYF. DNA for the CDR3: TGTGCCAGCAGCCGGAATACCGGGACAGTTACCTACGAGCAGTACTTC.

The chain couples TRBV7-9 to TRBJ1-1; D remains ambiguous. The V end was cut by 3 bases, the J end by 8 bases, with 10 bases between. The germline V gene encodes CDR1 SEHNR and CDR2 FQNEAQ (reference sequence). The CDR3 consists of 12 residues. CDR3 sequence: CASSFSPVEAFF. The CDR3 bases are TGTGCCAGCAGCTTTTCCCCCGTAGAAGCTTTCTTT.

The chain joins TRBV5-1 to TRBJ2-7, with 7 bases that match TRBD2. The V gene's germline CDR1 is SGHRS and CDR2 YFSETQ. V shed 4 bases, J shed 6 bases, and the junction held 10 bases outside the gene matches. There are 14 residues in the CDR3. This CDR3 reads CASSGAKRGTEQYF. In DNA, the CDR3 is TGCGCCAGCAGCGGGGCGAAGCGGGGAACCGAGCAGTACTTC. Looking up the rest from reference TRBV5-1 and TRBJ2-7 gives the full variable domain: KAGVTQTPRYLIKTRGQQVTLSCSPISGHRSVSWYQQTPGQGLQFLFEYFSETQRNKGNFPGRFSGRQFSNSRSEMNVSTLELGDSALYLCASSGAKRGTEQYFGPGTRLTVT.

The chain employs TRBV6-5 and TRBJ1-5, with unresolved D. Germline assignment: CDR1 MNHEY and CDR2 SVGAGI. This CDR3 comprises 15 residues. Trimming shortened V by 10 bases and J by 6 bases, and 22 bases separated the two germline ends. CDR3 coding DNA: TGTGCCATCCGGCGCGTTGACTCCTGGAGTCAGCCCCAGCATTTT. It translates to CAIRRVDSWSQPQHF.

This chain uses TRBV18 with TRBJ1-5; possible D gene TRBD1, 6 bases. Germline V gives CDR1 KGHSH, CDR2 LQKENI. The CDR3 loop spans 18 amino acids. V was trimmed by 6 bases and J by 0 bases, leaving 21 bases between them. CDR3 sequence: CASSHKTGQIYSNQPQHF. CDR3 bases: TGTGCCAGCTCCCACAAAACCGGACAGATCTATAGCAATCAGCCCCAGCATTTT.

V usage is TRBV7-9 and J usage is TRBJ2-5; perhaps TRBD2 as D (6 bases). CDR1 and CDR2 from the germline V gene are SEHNR and FQNEAQ (reference sequence). This CDR3 has 15 residues. Trimming cost V 5 bases and J 5 bases, with 18 bases left between them. The CDR3 here is CASSPGLGGRETQYF. CDR3 nucleotide sequence: TGTGCCAGCAGCCCTGGCCTGGGGGGTCGGGAGACCCAGTACTTC.

The sample holds one count of this clone. The chain combines TRBV24-1 with TRBJ1-3; possibly TRBD1 for D (5 bases). CDR1 KGHDR and CDR2 SFDVKD come from the germline V gene. V dropped 4 bases and J dropped 9 bases, with 9 bases sitting between them. The CDR3 spans 12 residues. The chain's CDR3 is CATSDPGGTIYF. The DNA for the CDR3 is TGTGCCACCAGTGACCCGGGGGGCACCATATATTTT.

This clone appeared once. CDR3 nucleotide sequence: TGTGCCACCAGTCGCCTGACAAACTATGGCTACACCTTC. Its translation: CATSRLTNYGYTF. The chain uses TRBV24-1 and TRBJ1-2; D call uncertain. Germline CDR1 reads KGHDR; CDR2 reads SFDVKD. Between the trimmed V and J ends, which lost 6 bases and 2 bases, there was a span of 9 bases. CDR3 length: 13 residues.

This sequence joins TRBV19 and TRBJ1-6; D may be TRBD1 (6 bases). Germline V gives CDR1 LNHDA, CDR2 SQIVND (reference sequence). Trimming removed 5 bases from V and 10 bases from J, with 12 bases in between. This CDR3 comprises 13 residues. Here the CDR3 DNA reads TGTGCCAGTAGTCCCGGGACATCGTCACCCCTCCACTTT. This sequence encodes CASSPGTSSPLHF.

The chain combines TRBV5-1 with TRBJ2-2; TRBD1 matches 7 bases. Germline V gene lookup returns CDR1 SGHRS and CDR2 YFSETQ. The ends lost 1 base at V and 2 bases at J; junction bases unmatched: 11. CDR3 length: 18 amino acids. The CDR3 DNA sequence: TGCGCCAGCAGCTTGAGTTTCGTAGGGGACAGCAACACCGGGGAGCTGTTTTTT. This encodes CASSLSFVGDSNTGELFF.

A word on this clone: The junction does not match germline at one end; this may be a read error. The rearrangement links TRBV6-2 or TRBV6-3 to TRBJ1-2; the match to TRBD1 covers 12 bases. The CDR3 is 15 amino acids. Per the germline V gene, CDR1 is MNHEY and CDR2 is SVGEGT. The chain's CDR3 is CASSRSGQGASHGYF. As DNA, the CDR3 is TGTGCCAGCAGTCGCTCGGGACAGGGGGCGTCCCACGGCTACTTC.

This rearrangement joins TRBV5-4 to TRBJ1-1, with D possibly being TRBD1 (6 bases). Per germline, CDR1 SGHNT and CDR2 YYREEE (reference sequence). Trimming removed 4 bases from V and 11 bases from J, with 15 bases in between. The CDR3 is made up of 12 amino acids. The CDR3 sequence: CASSLQGIGAFF. CDR3 nucleotide sequence: TGTGCCAGCAGCCTTCAGGGGATCGGCGCTTTCTTT.

This clone was observed once. V is TRBV6-1 and J is TRBJ1-2; 10 nucleotides match TRBD1. Germline V gene lookup returns CDR1 MNHNS and CDR2 SASEGT. V gave up 3 bases and J gave up 7 bases; unmatched junction bases: 5. This CDR3 contains 14 residues. CDR3 DNA sequence: TGTGCCAGCAGTGACCGGGGACAGGGGTCTGGCTACACCTTC. Its translation is CASSDRGQGSGYTF.

The chain couples TRBV4-3 to TRBJ1-4; 7 bases map to TRBD1. CDR1 is LGHNA, CDR2 YSLEER, per germline. The CDR3 contains 17 residues. The V and J ends lost 3 bases and 4 bases, in that order; junction bases with no gene match: 11. The CDR3 protein is CASSHHTPGQINEKLFF. For the CDR3, the DNA is TGCGCCAGCAGCCACCACACACCGGGACAGATTAATGAAAAACTGTTTTTT.

This chain uses TRBV11-2 with TRBJ1-1; D perhaps matches TRBD1 (5 bases). Germline V gives CDR1 SGHAT, CDR2 FQNNGV. CDR3 length equals 12 residues. The V end lost 1 base, the J end lost 6 bases, and 6 bases lay between the germline ends. CDR3 in DNA: TGTGCCAGCAGCTTAGCGGGGGCTGAAGCTTTCTTT. Translated, it gives CASSLAGAEAFF.

This chain joins TRBV5-1 and TRBJ1-6; perhaps TRBD1 as D (5 bases). This CDR3 is 15 amino acids long. V lost 3 bases, J lost 7 bases, and 14 bases lay in between. CDR1 SGHRS and CDR2 YFSETQ come from the germline V gene. The CDR3 protein is CASSSTDSRNSPLHF. CDR3 in DNA: TGCGCCAGCAGCTCGACAGACTCCCGGAATTCACCCCTCCACTTT.

The chain uses TRBV7-9 and TRBJ1-1, with 9 bases aligning to TRBD1. The CDR3 consists of 18 residues. The J segment lost 5 bases and the V segment lost 5 bases, leaving 18 bases of the junction unmatched. Per germline, CDR1 SEHNR and CDR2 FQNEAQ (reference sequence). The CDR3 nucleotides read TGTGCCAGCAGCCCGGGGGCCGGGACAGGGTTGTTGGGGACTGAAGCTTTCTTT. Residues: CASSPGAGTGLLGTEAFF.

The rearrangement joins TRBV2 to TRBJ1-2; D is unclear. V was cut by 6 bases and J by 8 bases, with 13 bases left in between. The germline CDR1 and CDR2 sequences are SNHLY and FYNNEI. This CDR3 spans 12 amino acids. The CDR3 is CASRAGQVGYTF. The CDR3, as DNA: TGTGCCAGCAGGGCTGGGCAGGTCGGCTACACCTTC.

The CDR3 nucleotides are TGTGCCAGCAGTTCGGAAGGGGGCAAGAACACTGAAGCTTTCTTT. Its translation: CASSSEGGKNTEAFF. This chain links TRBV6-6 with TRBJ1-1; 7 bases agree with TRBD1. The CDR3 runs 15 residues. Trimming at V came to 4 bases and at J to 1 base, leaving 6 bases not matched to a gene. The V gene's germline CDR1 is MNHNY and CDR2 SVGAGI (reference sequence).

The chain employs TRBV30 and TRBJ1-6, with 8 bases lining up with TRBD1. Losses at the gene ends were 3 bases for V and 2 bases for J; bases not matched to a gene: 12. Germline V gene lookup returns CDR1 GTSNPN and CDR2 SVGIG (reference sequence). There are 18 residues in the CDR3. CDR3 sequence: CAWSHDRDRPTYNSPLHF. The CDR3 bases are TGTGCCTGGAGCCACGACCGGGACAGGCCAACCTATAATTCACCCCTCCACTTT. The full variable domain, completed using reference TRBV30 and TRBJ1-6, is SQTIHQWPATLVQPVGSPLSLECTVEGTSNPNLYWYRQAAGRGLQLLFYSVGIGQISSEVPQNLSASRPQDRQFILSSKKLLLSDSGFYLCAWSHDRDRPTYNSPLHFGNGTRLTVT.

This clone was seen a handful of times. The CDR3 here is CASGRDRGPPLHF. The CDR3 DNA is TGTGCCAGCGGCAGGGACAGGGGGCCACCCCTCCACTTT. The chain carries TRBV27 and TRBJ1-6; 12 bases map to TRBD1. This CDR3 is built from 13 residues. Germline V gene sequence: CDR1 MNHEY, CDR2 SMNVEV (reference sequence). With V trimmed by 8 bases and J by 11 bases, 4 bases remained unmatched.

This clone was recorded only once. The rearrangement joins TRBV6-2 or TRBV6-3 to TRBJ1-5; no definite D call. V was pared by 4 bases and J by 6 bases, with 13 bases between. Germline lookup yields CDR1 MNHEY and CDR2 SVGEGT. CDR3 length: 14 residues. As DNA, the CDR3 is TGTGCCAGCAGTTTAGGAGGGATCGGTCAGCCCCAGCATTTT. It translates to CASSLGGIGQPQHF.